A single sample gave rise to the 13 T cell receptor beta chains below, sequenced in a study of cytomegalovirus exposure and HLA in healthy donors. 13 Jbeta primers and 60 Vbeta primers were used for the PCR. Here immunoSEQ multiplex PCR was the method, and the copy in TCRdb shows in-frame clones only, minus some. The sample has about 100,000 clones, 60% to 80% seen once; the top ten hold approximately 4.3%. Sequenced sample: PBMCs. These receptors were collected from a woman younger than 35 in good health and CMV-seropositive.

V and J are TRBV28 and TRBJ1-5; no clear D gene. The germline CDR1 and CDR2 sequences are MDHEN and SYDVKM. The V end was cut by 2 bases, the J end by 9 bases, with 8 bases between. CDR3 length equals 12 residues. The CDR3 reads CASSLGPLPQHF. The CDR3 nucleotides are TGTGCCAGCAGTTTAGGGCCGTTGCCCCAGCATTTT.

The gene calls are TRBV7-3 and TRBJ2-1; 10 positions agree with TRBD2. This CDR3 region has 15 residues. CDR1 SGHTA and CDR2 FQGTGA come from the germline V gene. The V segment lost 6 bases and the J segment 1 base; nucleotides outside the gene matches: 3. In nucleotides, the CDR3 is TGTGCCAGCAGTTGGACTAGCGGATCCTACAATGAGCAGTTCTTC. As protein: CASSWTSGSYNEQFF. Filled out from reference TRBV7-3 and TRBJ2-1, the complete variable domain reads GAGVSQTPSNKVTEKGKYVELRCDPISGHTALYWYRQSLGQGPEFLIYFQGTGAADDSGLPNDRFFAVRPEGSVSTLKIQRTERGDSAVYLCASSWTSGSYNEQFFGPGTRLTVL.

The V gene is TRBV28, the J gene TRBJ2-7; 7 bases fit TRBD1. The CDR3 has 15 residues. With V trimmed by 6 bases and J by 0 bases, 8 bases remained unmatched. The V gene's germline CDR1 is MDHEN and CDR2 SYDVKM. CDR3 nucleotides: TGTGCCAGCAGGACCCTCGGGACAGCCTCCTACGAGCAGTACTTC. Translated: CASRTLGTASYEQYF.

The V call is TRBV5-5, the J call TRBJ1-2, with D hard to call. V shed 4 bases and J shed 7 bases, with 11 bases lying between them. The germline V gene encodes CDR1 SGHKS and CDR2 YYEKEE (reference sequence). The CDR3 has 12 amino acids. The CDR3 reads CASSPRVGGYTF. For the CDR3, the DNA is TGTGCCAGCAGCCCGCGGGTTGGTGGCTACACCTTC.

This chain connects TRBV30 to TRBJ1-2; maybe TRBD1 (6 bases). From germline, CDR1 is GTSNPN and CDR2 SVGIG (reference sequence). The CDR3 extends over 15 amino acids. The ends were cut back, 0 bases at V and 3 bases at J, with 14 bases in the middle. Here the CDR3 DNA reads TGTGCCTGGAGTGTAAGGCCAGGGGACGACTATGGCTACACCTTC. It is translated as CAWSVRPGDDYGYTF.

The gene calls are TRBV29-1 and TRBJ1-2, with D uncertain. The CDR3 runs 13 residues. The V end lost 1 base, the J end lost 4 bases, and 10 bases lay between the germline ends. In germline, CDR1 is SQVTM, CDR2 ANQGSEA. DNA of the CDR3: TGCAGCGTTGAAGTGGACTCACTCTATGGCTACACCTTC. The encoded protein is CSVEVDSLYGYTF.

The chain has TRBV4-1 and TRBJ2-7; D is perhaps TRBD2 (6 bases). Germline lookup yields CDR1 MGHRA and CDR2 YSYEKL. V shed 2 bases and J shed 0 bases, with 11 bases lying between them. The CDR3 runs 15 residues. This chain's CDR3 is CASSQSPGLSYEQYF. In DNA, the CDR3 is TGCGCCAGCAGCCAATCGCCGGGACTCTCCTACGAGCAGTACTTC.

This chain joins TRBV13 and TRBJ2-5, with TRBD1 identical over 11 bases. The CDR3 is made up of 16 amino acids. V was pared by 3 bases and J by 5 bases, with 8 bases of the junction left unmatched. Germline V CDR1 and CDR2: PRHDT, FYEKMQ (reference sequence). CDR3 region: CASSFGQGARWETQYF. The CDR3 bases are TGTGCCAGCAGCTTCGGACAGGGGGCGAGATGGGAGACCCAGTACTTC.

This CDR3 reads CASSKWGLAGDGYSTDTQYF. CDR3 bases: TGTGCCAGCAGCAAATGGGGACTAGCGGGAGATGGATACAGCACAGATACGCAGTATTTT. J is TRBJ2-3 and V is TRBV21-1; TRBD2, as called in the table, went unchecked against the DNA. TRBV21-1 has pseudogene status. The CDR3 loop spans 20 amino acids.

The chain joins TRBV9 to TRBJ2-7; 11 positions match TRBD2. With V trimmed by 4 bases and J by 7 bases, 10 bases remained unmatched. This CDR3 region has 15 residues. Per germline, CDR1 SGDLS and CDR2 YYNGEE. CDR3 region: CASSSGTSGPLEQYF. The CDR3 DNA sequence: TGTGCCAGCAGCTCCGGGACTAGCGGCCCGCTTGAGCAGTACTTC.

The rearrangement uses TRBV6-1 and TRBJ1-2; 9 positions agree with TRBD1. Losses at the gene ends were 6 bases for V and 3 bases for J; bases not matched to a gene: 2. Germline V gives CDR1 MNHNS, CDR2 SASEGT. The CDR3 spans 13 residues. The chain's CDR3 is CASRTGGDYGYTF. As DNA, the CDR3 is TGTGCCAGCAGGACAGGGGGGGACTATGGCTACACCTTC.

This sequence joins TRBV7-2 and TRBJ1-3; 11 nucleotides line up with TRBD1. The CDR3 totals 16 residues. V was clipped by 1 base and J by 7 bases; unmatched bases: 6. Germline CDR1 is SGHTA and CDR2 is FQGNSA. This chain's CDR3 is CASSLDRTGGGNTIYF. As DNA, the CDR3 is TGTGCCAGCAGCTTAGACCGGACAGGGGGCGGGAACACCATATATTTT.

The table lists this clone with a few counts. This chain uses TRBV11-2 with TRBJ2-5; 8 nucleotides line up with TRBD1. V shed 3 bases and J 5 bases; nucleotides not matched to a gene: 8. This CDR3 contains 15 residues. Germline V gene sequence: CDR1 SGHAT, CDR2 FQNNGV. The chain's CDR3 is CASSLFGQGWETQYF. The CDR3 bases are TGTGCCAGCAGCTTGTTTGGACAGGGCTGGGAGACCCAGTACTTC. Filled out from reference TRBV11-2 and TRBJ2-5, the complete variable domain reads EAGVAQSPRYKIIEKRQSVAFWCNPISGHATLYWYQQILGQGPKLLIQFQNNGVVDDSQLPKDRFSAERLKGVDSTLKIQPAKLEDSAVYLCASSLFGQGWETQYFGPGTRLLVL.